These 15 T cell receptor beta chains share one sample of origin, sequenced in a study of regulatory T cells in long-lasting Graves disease. Time point: persistent/refractory GD, antithyroid drugs over 5 years with positive TRAb. PBMC RNA was the source of the TCR library. Arm-PCR of CDR3 regions and iRepertoire HTBI primers were used to build TCR beta libraries. TCRdb re-analysed the multiplex PCR reads in MiXCR, keeping a single row per CDR3 protein. Here the sample spans some 420,000 distinct CDR3 sequences, roughly 23% being singletons. This sample comprised peripheral blood mononuclear cells (PBMCs), obtained when the disease was refractory, from a patient treated with antithyroid drugs. These receptors originate from a female donor with Graves disease.

In regard to this clonotype: A much larger clone sits a single nucleotide away, making a read error possible. The rearrangement joins TRBV6-1 to TRBJ2-7, with TRBD2 identical over 9 bases. V was pared by 5 bases and J by 2 bases, with 4 bases of the junction left unmatched. The CDR3 spans 14 residues. Germline CDR1 and CDR2: MNHNS and SASEGT. The CDR3, as DNA: TGTGCCAGCAGTCACCAGCGGGGGGCCTACGAGCAGTACTTC. Protein: CASSHQRGAYEQYF.

Many counts were recorded for this clonotype. This chain joins TRBV7-2 and TRBJ2-5, with D perhaps matching TRBD1 (6 bases). In germline, CDR1 is SGHTA, CDR2 FQGNSA. The V end was cut by 5 bases, the J end by 2 bases, with 9 bases between. The CDR3 runs to 13 residues. This CDR3 reads CASSQGGQETQYF. DNA for the CDR3: TGTGCCAGCAGCCAAGGGGGACAAGAGACCCAGTACTTC.

The V gene is TRBV18, the J gene TRBJ1-1; D gene ambiguous. CDR3 size: 13 residues. The germline V gene has CDR1 KGHSH and CDR2 LQKENI. V lost 1 base to trimming and J lost 3 bases, with 6 bases between them. This CDR3 reads CASSPQEYTEAFF. The DNA for the CDR3 is TGTGCCAGCTCACCACAGGAGTACACTGAAGCTTTCTTT.

This clonotype appeared a few times. The chain carries TRBV28 and TRBJ2-3; the D is unclear. Trimming left V 3 bases short and J 11 bases short, with 15 bases between. The germline gives CDR1 MDHEN, CDR2 SYDVKM. CDR3 length: 13 amino acids. The CDR3 bases are TGTGCCAGCAGTTTTCTCGGCACTAATGGGCAGTATTTT. It codes for CASSFLGTNGQYF.

V usage is TRBV12-3 or TRBV12-4 and J usage is TRBJ2-1; 8 bases line up with TRBD2. The V gene end was trimmed by 8 bases and the J gene end by 9 bases; junction bases not matched to a gene: 6. The CDR3 is made up of 12 amino acids. In DNA, the CDR3 is TGTGCCAGCGGATTGACTAGCGTTGAGCAGTTCTTC. It specifies CASGLTSVEQFF.

J is TRBJ2-3 and V is TRBV20-1; the D call may be TRBD1 or TRBD2 (5 bases each). Germline V gene sequence: CDR1 DFQATT, CDR2 SNEGSKA (reference sequence). V lost 3 bases to trimming and J lost 1 base, with 11 bases between them. The CDR3 extends over 14 amino acids. The CDR3, as DNA: TGCAGTGCTAGGCTAAGGGACGGCACAGATACGCAGTATTTT. It encodes CSARLRDGTDTQYF.

The chain uses TRBV12-3 or TRBV12-4 and TRBJ2-1, with 9 bases fitting TRBD2. CDR3 length equals 16 residues. J gave up 8 bases and V 4 bases, and 12 bases lay outside the gene matches. The CDR3 here is CASSSPSGLAGYEQFF. CDR3 sequence (DNA): TGTGCCAGCAGTTCCCCCTCGGGACTAGCCGGCTATGAGCAGTTCTTC.

This clonotype turned up a few times. The J gene is TRBJ1-5, the V gene TRBV28; possible D gene TRBD1, 5 bases. The V gene lost 8 bases and the J gene lost 8 bases, with 19 bases spanning the gap. This CDR3 spans 14 amino acids. In germline, CDR1 is MDHEN, CDR2 SYDVKM. As DNA, the CDR3 is TGTGCCAGCGCCCCTGGGGGGGTATTCAAGCCCCAGCATTTT. Translation: CASAPGGVFKPQHF.

The chain employs TRBV7-9 and TRBJ1-5; perhaps TRBD1 as D (5 bases). This CDR3 contains 16 residues. V gave up 0 bases and J gave up 4 bases, with 13 bases separating them. Germline CDR1 and CDR2: SEHNR and FQNEAQ (reference sequence). CDR3 region: CASSLARLGENQPQHF. The DNA of the CDR3 is TGTGCCAGCAGCTTAGCGAGATTGGGGGAAAATCAGCCCCAGCATTTT. Filled out from reference TRBV7-9 and TRBJ1-5, the complete variable domain reads DTGVSQNPRHKITKRGQNVTFRCDPISEHNRLYWYRQTLGQGPEFLTYFQNEAQLEKSRLLSDRFSAERPKGSFSTLEIQRTEQGDSAMYLCASSLARLGENQPQHFGDGTRLSIL.

At least ten counts were recorded for this clonotype. The chain uses TRBV7-9 and TRBJ2-7; D remains ambiguous. The CDR3 consists of 12 residues. The germline gives CDR1 SEHNR, CDR2 FQNEAQ (reference sequence). V lost 6 bases and J lost 1, with 7 bases in between. CDR3 sequence: CASRADSYEQYF. Here the CDR3 DNA reads TGTGCCAGCAGGGCCGATTCCTACGAGCAGTACTTC. Together with reference TRBV7-9 and TRBJ2-7, the CDR3 gives the full variable domain: DTGVSQNPRHKITKRGQNVTFRCDPISEHNRLYWYRQTLGQGPEFLTYFQNEAQLEKSRLLSDRFSAERPKGSFSTLEIQRTEQGDSAMYLCASRADSYEQYFGPGTRLTVT.

V and J are TRBV20-1 and TRBJ2-7, with a weak D call TRBD2 (5 bases). CDR1 and CDR2 from the germline V gene are DFQATT and SNEGSKA (reference sequence). This CDR3 has 14 amino acids. Trimming pared 0 bases from V and 2 bases from J, leaving 11 bases between. The CDR3 region has the DNA TGCAGTGCTAGAGATTGGGGAGAGACCTACGAGCAGTACTTC. Its protein is CSARDWGETYEQYF.

This clonotype was picked up many times. The chain's CDR3 is CSVDTGGTGELFF. In DNA, the CDR3 is TGCAGCGTTGACACAGGAGGCACCGGGGAGCTGTTTTTT. The chain joins TRBV29-1 to TRBJ2-2; D is perhaps TRBD1 or TRBD2 (5 bases each). Germline V lookup: CDR1 SQVTM, CDR2 ANQGSEA. Trimming pared 3 bases from V and 4 bases from J, leaving 9 bases between. This CDR3 is 13 amino acids long.

The table lists this clonotype with many counts. This chain connects TRBV28 to TRBJ2-4, with unresolved D. V dropped 2 bases and J dropped 1 base, with 9 bases sitting between them. Germline CDR1 is MDHEN and CDR2 is SYDVKM. The CDR3 loop spans 15 amino acids. CDR3 amino acids: CASSLTSNAKNIQYF. The CDR3 DNA reads as TGTGCCAGCAGTTTAACCTCCAACGCCAAAAACATTCAGTACTTC. Full variable domain (missing parts from reference TRBV28 and TRBJ2-4): DVKVTQSSRYLVKRTGEKVFLECVQDMDHENMFWYRQDPGLGLRLIYFSYDVKMKEKGDIPEGYSVSREKKERFSLILESASTNQTSMYLCASSLTSNAKNIQYFGAGTRLSVL.

This sequence joins TRBV9 and TRBJ2-1; 8 bases are shared with TRBD2. From germline, CDR1 is SGDLS and CDR2 YYNGEE. This CDR3 contains 15 residues. Unmatched junction bases numbered 7, after V lost 3 bases and J lost 5 bases. CDR3 protein: CASSGGSGTDNEQFF. In DNA, the CDR3 is TGTGCCAGCAGCGGAGGTAGCGGGACCGACAATGAGCAGTTCTTC. The full variable domain, its missing parts supplied by reference TRBV9 and TRBJ2-1, is DSGVTQTPKHLITATGQRVTLRCSPRSGDLSVYWYQQSLDQGLQFLIQYYNGEERAKGNILERFSAQQFPDLHSELNLSSLELGDSALYFCASSGGSGTDNEQFFGPGTRLTVL.

This clonotype was detected only a few times. The chain recombines TRBV11-1 with TRBJ2-1, with D possibly being TRBD1 or TRBD2 (5 bases each). V was pared by 7 bases and J by 0 bases, with 10 bases between. This CDR3 is 14 amino acids long. The germline gives CDR1 SGHAT, CDR2 FQDESV (reference sequence). The CDR3 DNA is TGTGCCAGCACCACGAGGGGCTCCTACAATGAGCAGTTCTTC. It is translated as CASTTRGSYNEQFF.